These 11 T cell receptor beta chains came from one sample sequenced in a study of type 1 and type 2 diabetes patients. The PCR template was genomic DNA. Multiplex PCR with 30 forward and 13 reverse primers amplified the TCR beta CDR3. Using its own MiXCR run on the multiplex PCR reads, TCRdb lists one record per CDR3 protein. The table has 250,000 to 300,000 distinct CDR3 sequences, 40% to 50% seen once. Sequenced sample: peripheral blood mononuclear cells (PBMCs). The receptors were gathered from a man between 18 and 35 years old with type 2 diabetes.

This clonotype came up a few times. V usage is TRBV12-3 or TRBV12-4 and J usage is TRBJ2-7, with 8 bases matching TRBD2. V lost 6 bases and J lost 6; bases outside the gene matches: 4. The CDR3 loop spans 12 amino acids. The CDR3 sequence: CASSPGLVEQYF. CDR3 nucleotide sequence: TGTGCCAGCAGCCCGGGACTAGTCGAGCAGTACTTC.

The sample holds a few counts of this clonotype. CDR3 region: CASSGSVDRENALGYGYTF. The CDR3, as DNA: TGTGCCAGCAGTGGAAGCGTCGACAGGGAAAACGCCCTTGGCTATGGCTACACCTTC. The rearrangement links TRBV2 to TRBJ1-2; 7 bases line up with TRBD1. The ends lost 4 bases at V and 4 bases at J; junction bases unmatched: 21. Germline CDR1 SNHLY, CDR2 FYNNEI. This CDR3 has 19 residues.

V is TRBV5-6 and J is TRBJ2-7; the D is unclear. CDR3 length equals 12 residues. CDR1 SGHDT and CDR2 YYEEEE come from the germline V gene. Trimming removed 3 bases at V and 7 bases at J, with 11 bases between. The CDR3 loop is CASSSVNREQYF. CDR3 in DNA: TGTGCCAGCAGCTCGGTAAATCGGGAGCAGTACTTC.

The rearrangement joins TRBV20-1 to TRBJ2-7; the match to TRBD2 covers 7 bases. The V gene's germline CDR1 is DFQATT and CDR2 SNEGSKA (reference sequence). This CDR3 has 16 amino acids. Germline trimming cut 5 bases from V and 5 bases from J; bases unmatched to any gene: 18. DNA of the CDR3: TGCAGTGCTGACAAGTATCTAGCGGTTTTAACGAACGAGCAGTACTTC. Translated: CSADKYLAVLTNEQYF.

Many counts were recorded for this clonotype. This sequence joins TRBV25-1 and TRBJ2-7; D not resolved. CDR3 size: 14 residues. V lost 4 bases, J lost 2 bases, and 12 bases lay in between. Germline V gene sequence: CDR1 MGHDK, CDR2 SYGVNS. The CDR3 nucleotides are TGTGCCAGCAGTGGTTGGGGTGGCACCTACGAGCAGTACTTC. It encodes CASSGWGGTYEQYF.

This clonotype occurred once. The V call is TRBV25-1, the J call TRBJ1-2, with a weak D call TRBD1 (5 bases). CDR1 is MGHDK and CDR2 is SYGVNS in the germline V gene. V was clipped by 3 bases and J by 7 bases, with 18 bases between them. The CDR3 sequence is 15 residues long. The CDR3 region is CASSEVLWGARGYTF. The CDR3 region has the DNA TGTGCCAGCAGTGAGGTTCTATGGGGCGCCCGTGGCTACACCTTC.

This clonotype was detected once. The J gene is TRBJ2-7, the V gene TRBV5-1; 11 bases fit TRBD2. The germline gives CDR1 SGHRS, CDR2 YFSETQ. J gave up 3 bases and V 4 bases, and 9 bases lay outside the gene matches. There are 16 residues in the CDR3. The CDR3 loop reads CASSPRILAGGYEQYF. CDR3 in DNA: TGCGCCAGCAGCCCCCGAATTCTAGCGGGAGGCTACGAGCAGTACTTC.

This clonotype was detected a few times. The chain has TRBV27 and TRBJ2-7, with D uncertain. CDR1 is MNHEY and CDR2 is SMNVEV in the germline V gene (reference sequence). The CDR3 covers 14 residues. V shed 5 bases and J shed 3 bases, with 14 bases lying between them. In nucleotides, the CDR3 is TGTGCCAGCAGTCCAGAGGTAGCTTACTACGAGCAGTACTTC. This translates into CASSPEVAYYEQYF.

CDR3 residues: CSATRFGGGFNTQETQYF. CDR3 DNA: TGCAGTGCTACCCGGTTCGGGGGGGGATTTAATACACAAGAGACCCAGTACTTC. The chain has TRBV20-1 and TRBJ2-5; 8 nucleotides agree with TRBD2. The trim removed 4 bases at V and 2 bases at J, leaving 18 bases unmatched. The CDR3 covers 18 residues. Germline assignment: CDR1 DFQATT and CDR2 SNEGSKA (reference sequence).

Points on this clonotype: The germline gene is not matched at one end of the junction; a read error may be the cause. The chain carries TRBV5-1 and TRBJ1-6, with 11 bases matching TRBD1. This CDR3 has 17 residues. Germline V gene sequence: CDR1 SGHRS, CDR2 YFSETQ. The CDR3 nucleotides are TGTGCCAGCAGTTGGAAGGACAGGGGGCCCTATAATTCACCCCTCCACTTT. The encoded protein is CASSWKDRGPYNSPLHF. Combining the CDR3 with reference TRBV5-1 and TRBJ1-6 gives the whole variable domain KAGVTQTPRYLIKTRGQQVTLSCSPISGHRSVSWYQQTPGQGLQFLFEYFSETQRNKGNFPGRFSGRQFSNSRSEMNVSTLELGDSALYLCASSWKDRGPYNSPLHFGNGTRLTVT.

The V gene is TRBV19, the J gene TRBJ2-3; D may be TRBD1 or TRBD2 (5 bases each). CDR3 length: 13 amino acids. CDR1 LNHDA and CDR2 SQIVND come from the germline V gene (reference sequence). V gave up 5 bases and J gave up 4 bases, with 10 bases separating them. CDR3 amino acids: CASSWLGADTQYF. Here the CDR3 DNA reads TGTGCCAGTAGTTGGCTGGGGGCAGATACGCAGTATTTT.